Given below is one T cell receptor (beta chain) in context. This sample stems from a study of control samples from healthy donors and cancer patients. Using immunoSEQ multiplex PCR, the repertoire was profiled, and TCRdb retains in-frame clones only, with some absent. The table shows 90,000 to 130,000 clones, with 70% to 85% occurring only once. Sample: blood. The TCR originated in a man younger than 30 in good health.

CDR3 protein: CASSLLGVGQGNVAKNIQYF. The CDR3 nucleotides read TGCGCCAGCAGCTTGTTGGGTGTGGGACAGGGTAACGTAGCCAAAAACATTCAGTACTTC. The V and J genes are TRBV5-1 and TRBJ2-4, with TRBD1 matching over 9 bases. The V gene end was trimmed by 1 base and the J gene end by 0 bases; junction bases not matched to a gene: 14. Germline lookup yields CDR1 SGHRS and CDR2 YFSETQ. CDR3 length equals 20 residues. Complete variable domain (other parts from reference TRBV5-1 and TRBJ2-4): KAGVTQTPRYLIKTRGQQVTLSCSPISGHRSVSWYQQTPGQGLQFLFEYFSETQRNKGNFPGRFSGRQFSNSRSEMNVSTLELGDSALYLCASSLLGVGQGNVAKNIQYFGAGTRLSVL.